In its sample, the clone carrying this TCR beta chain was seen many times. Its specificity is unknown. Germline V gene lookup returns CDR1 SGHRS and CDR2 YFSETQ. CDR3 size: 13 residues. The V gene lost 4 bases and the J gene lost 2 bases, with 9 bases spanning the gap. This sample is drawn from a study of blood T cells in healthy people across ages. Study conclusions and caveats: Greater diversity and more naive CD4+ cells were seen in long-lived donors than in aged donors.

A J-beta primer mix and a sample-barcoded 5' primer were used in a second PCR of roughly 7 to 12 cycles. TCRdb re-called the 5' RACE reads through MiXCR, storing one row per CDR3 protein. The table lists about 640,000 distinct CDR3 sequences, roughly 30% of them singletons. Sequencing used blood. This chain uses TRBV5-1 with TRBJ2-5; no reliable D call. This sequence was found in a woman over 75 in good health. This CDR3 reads CASSDLAQETQYF. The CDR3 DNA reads TGCGCCAGCAGCGACCTGGCGCAAGAGACCCAGTACTTC. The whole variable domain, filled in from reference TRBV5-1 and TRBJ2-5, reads KAGVTQTPRYLIKTRGQQVTLSCSPISGHRSVSWYQQTPGQGLQFLFEYFSETQRNKGNFPGRFSGRQFSNSRSEMNVSTLELGDSALYLCASSDLAQETQYFGPGTRLLVL.